Below are 19 T cell receptor beta chains sequenced from a single sample in a study of graft-versus-host responses after intestinal transplantation. The repertoire was sequenced with immunoSEQ multiplex PCR; TCRdb's copy has only in-frame clones and lacks some. The sample has 90,000 to 150,000 clones, over 80% seen once; the top ten hold approximately 0.11%. Their cognate antigens are unknown. Sequences were derived from unstimulated CD4+ T cells sorted from spleen or lymph node cells, sampled before intestinal transplant. These receptors came from a human donor who received an intestinal transplant.

This chain joins TRBV5-1 and TRBJ2-1, with TRBD1 identical over 10 bases. Trimming at V came to 4 bases and at J to 7 bases, leaving 8 bases not matched to a gene. Germline V CDR1 and CDR2: SGHRS, YFSETQ. The CDR3 extends over 15 amino acids. Here the CDR3 DNA reads TGCGCCAGCAGCAAAATTGGGGACAGGGGAAATGAGCAGTTCTTC. Protein product: CASSKIGDRGNEQFF.

This rearrangement joins TRBV6-6 to TRBJ2-2; D gene ambiguous. V lost 2 bases to trimming and J lost 5 bases, with 6 bases between them. Germline-derived CDR1 and CDR2 are MNHNY and SVGAGI (reference sequence). The CDR3 extends over 13 amino acids. The CDR3 DNA follows: TGTGCCAGCAGTTACGGCGCAACCGGGGAGCTGTTTTTT. This translates into CASSYGATGELFF.

A single count supports this clone. The chain is built from TRBV2 and TRBJ2-6, with 9 bases aligning to TRBD1. V dropped 2 bases and J dropped 2; count of bases not matched to a gene: 7. CDR1 is SNHLY, CDR2 FYNNEI, per germline. CDR3 size: 18 residues. CDR3 sequence (DNA): TGTGCCAGCAGTGAATGGGGGACAGGGTCCCCTGGGGCCAACGTCCTGACTTTC. As protein: CASSEWGTGSPGANVLTF.

The DNA of the CDR3 is TGCAGCGTTGAAGATCCGGGGGTTGGCTACACCTTC. Its translation is CSVEDPGVGYTF. This chain connects TRBV29-1 to TRBJ1-2, with a tentative D call TRBD1 (5 bases). V was pared by 0 bases and J by 7 bases, with 9 bases between. Germline assignment: CDR1 SQVTM and CDR2 ANQGSEA. CDR3 size: 12 residues.

V is TRBV4-1 and J is TRBJ2-7; tentatively, D is TRBD1 or TRBD2 (5 bases each). CDR3 length equals 16 residues. The germline V and J ends were trimmed by 3 bases and 5 bases, with 20 bases remaining between them. Germline V lookup: CDR1 MGHRA, CDR2 YSYEKL. The CDR3 coding sequence is TGCGCCAGCAGCCACATAAGGTCCGGGGCTAGCCACGAGCAGTACTTC. This codes for CASSHIRSGASHEQYF.

V and J are TRBV7-6 and TRBJ2-1, with D possibly matching TRBD2 (6 bases). Germline assignment: CDR1 SGHVS and CDR2 FNYEAQ. The CDR3 has 13 amino acids. Trimming cost V 4 bases and J 8 bases, with 12 bases left between them. For the CDR3, the DNA is TGTGCCAGCAGCTCCCGGGACTTCGATGAGCAGTTCTTC. Its protein is CASSSRDFDEQFF.

This clone occurred once. The gene calls are TRBV5-6 and TRBJ2-5; 10 bases agree with TRBD2. There are 17 residues in the CDR3. With V trimmed by 1 base and J by 7 bases, 13 bases remained unmatched. The germline V gene has CDR1 SGHDT and CDR2 YYEEEE. CDR3 in DNA: TGTGCCAGCAGCTTGCGACTAGCGGGCCCTTTTAAAGGGACCCAGTACTTC. Translation gives CASSLRLAGPFKGTQYF.

CDR3 DNA sequence: TGTGCCAGCAGCCCGATCCTCGGGCCCTACGAGCAGTACTTC. It is translated as CASSPILGPYEQYF. The chain combines TRBV14 with TRBJ2-7; D remains unclear. Per the germline V gene, CDR1 is SGHDN and CDR2 is FVKESK. The CDR3 is 14 amino acids. V was clipped by 4 bases and J by 2 bases, with 12 bases between them.

Points on this clone: An end of the junction differs from the germline gene, which may be a read error. V gene TRBV7-7 combines with J gene TRBJ2-2; the D is unclear. This CDR3 has 14 amino acids. CDR1 and CDR2 from the germline V gene are SSHAT and FNYEAQ (reference sequence). CDR3 nucleotide sequence: TGTGCTAGCAGCTTGGAACGGAACACCGGGGAGCTGTTTTTT. This translates into CASSLERNTGELFF.

The J gene is TRBJ2-6, the V gene TRBV2, with D possibly TRBD1 on 6 matching bases. The germline CDR1 and CDR2 sequences are SNHLY and FYNNEI. V lost 5 bases and J 0 bases, leaving 11 bases between the germline ends. The CDR3 extends over 16 amino acids. The CDR3 nucleotides read TGTGCCAGCAGTCCGACAGGCCACTCTGGGGCCAACGTCCTGACTTTC. Its translation: CASSPTGHSGANVLTF.

The V and J genes are TRBV5-1 and TRBJ2-1, with 7 bases fitting TRBD1. The CDR3 contains 15 residues. Germline V gene sequence: CDR1 SGHRS, CDR2 YFSETQ. The junction had 4 bases not matched to a gene; V was cut back by 3 bases and J by 1 base. The CDR3 DNA sequence: TGCGCCAGCAGCTCGACGACAGGGTCCTACAATGAGCAGTTCTTC. Its protein product is CASSSTTGSYNEQFF.

The rearrangement uses TRBV6-1 and TRBJ2-4, with 9 positions matching TRBD1. V dropped 0 bases and J dropped 6; count of bases not matched to a gene: 3. The CDR3 spans 15 residues. In germline, CDR1 is MNHNS, CDR2 SASEGT. The CDR3 DNA sequence: TGTGCCAGCAGTGAAGCAGGACAGGGGATAAACATTCAGTACTTC. Translation gives CASSEAGQGINIQYF.

This chain links TRBV5-8 with TRBJ2-4, with TRBD2 identical over 10 bases. The germline gives CDR1 SGHTS, CDR2 YDEGEE. The CDR3 is made up of 17 amino acids. V lost 3 bases to trimming and J lost 3 bases; unmatched junction nucleotides: 9. CDR3 region: CASSSPGLATIKNIQYF. The CDR3 DNA reads TGTGCCAGCAGCTCGCCGGGACTAGCGACCATCAAAAACATTCAGTACTTC.

Note on this clone: An end of the junction differs from the germline gene, which may be a read error. The gene calls are TRBV6-5 and TRBJ1-1; 7 nucleotides agree with TRBD1. This CDR3 comprises 13 residues. The V gene's germline CDR1 is MNHEY and CDR2 SVGAGI. CDR3 residues: CASSYGWDSSFAF. CDR3 bases: TGTGCCAGCAGTTACGGCTGGGACAGCAGCTTTGCCTTT.

This clone was seen just once. The CDR3 is CASSQDSRRVETQYF. CDR3 DNA: TGTGCCAGCAGCCAAGATTCGCGGAGGGTGGAGACCCAGTACTTC. V is TRBV14 and J is TRBJ2-5; tentatively, D is TRBD2 (6 bases). Germline V lookup: CDR1 SGHDN, CDR2 FVKESK. The CDR3 totals 15 residues. The V end lost 0 bases, the J end lost 5 bases, and 13 bases lay between the germline ends.

The DNA for the CDR3 is TGTGCCAGCAGCGATTGGGGCCCTGGAAACACCATATATTTT. It translates to CASSDWGPGNTIYF. The J gene is TRBJ1-3, the V gene TRBV27; TRBD1 is a possible D gene (5 bases). CDR3 length: 14 amino acids. Germline CDR1 MNHEY, CDR2 SMNVEV (reference sequence). With 6 bases removed from V and 2 bases from J, the gap between germline ends came to 11 bases.

This chain uses TRBV9 with TRBJ1-1; TRBD1 matches 10 bases. Trimming took 4 bases from V and 4 from J; bases not matched to a gene: 7. CDR3 length equals 15 residues. CDR1 and CDR2 from the germline V gene are SGDLS and YYNGEE. In DNA, the CDR3 is TGTGCCAGCAGCTCCCGGACAGGGGGAGTCACTGAAGCTTTCTTT. This sequence encodes CASSSRTGGVTEAFF.

The chain links TRBV5-1 to TRBJ1-2; D unclear. The germline V and J ends were trimmed by 1 base and 0 bases, with 4 bases remaining between them. Germline values: CDR1 SGHRS, CDR2 YFSETQ. CDR3 length: 13 residues. The CDR3 region has the DNA TGCGCCAGCAGCTTGTCCGCTAACTATGGCTACACCTTC. This translates into CASSLSANYGYTF.

The chain employs TRBV5-8 and TRBJ1-1, with unresolved D. The germline V gene encodes CDR1 SGHTS and CDR2 YDEGEE. This CDR3 spans 13 amino acids. Trimming stripped 4 bases from V and 0 bases from J, with 7 bases between. In nucleotides, the CDR3 is TGTGCCAGCAGCCGGGAGATGAACACTGAAGCTTTCTTT. The encoded protein is CASSREMNTEAFF.